This TCR beta chain came from a study of T cells in Graves' hyperthyroidism and ophthalmopathy. Uncontrolled infection, other autoimmune disease, pregnancy or lactation led to exclusion. Diagnoses were established using clinical symptoms, serum thyroxine and TRAb, thyroid ultrasound and orbital computed tomography. This CDR3 has 16 residues. V was clipped by 1 base and J by 4 bases; unmatched bases: 6. The germline gives CDR1 SQVTM, CDR2 ANQGSEA. Amplification yielded TCR beta CDR3 regions, with RNA transcripts as the source. When the TCR CDR3 underwent first-round RT-PCR, the HTBI primer set was used. MiXCR, run by TCRdb on the multiplex PCR reads, gives a single entry per CDR3 protein. The table records 500,000 to 650,000 distinct CDR3 sequences, approximately 49% of them present only once.

This sequence joins TRBV29-1 and TRBJ2-5; 13 nucleotides line up with TRBD2. This receptor was taken from an adult woman with Graves' disease, either hyperthyroidism or ophthalmopathy (not recorded which). The sequenced sample was peripheral blood or thyroid tissue (not recorded which). The CDR3 protein is CSVEATSGRAAETQYF. CDR3 sequence (DNA): TGCAGCGTTGAAGCCACTAGCGGGAGGGCCGCAGAGACCCAGTACTTC.